The 17 T cell receptor beta chains given below trace back to one sample, sequenced in a study of blood T cells in healthy people across ages. Primers used in a second PCR of about 7 to 12 cycles were a sample-barcoded 5' primer and a J-beta primer mix. TCRdb used MiXCR to reprocess the 5' RACE reads, holding one entry per CDR3 protein. The sample has approximately 780,000 distinct CDR3 sequences; roughly 24% are singletons. Separately, the same data were catalogued under a study of T cells of mothers and their children.

The source material was blood. Receptor source: a boy younger than 18 in good health.

This clonotype was observed a few times. V usage is TRBV3-1 and J usage is TRBJ2-7, with 7 bases lining up with TRBD1. The CDR3 covers 13 residues. Trimming took 5 bases from V and 2 from J; bases not matched to a gene: 3. Germline assignment: CDR1 LGHDT and CDR2 YNNKEL (reference sequence). The CDR3: CASSAGQAYEQYF. DNA of the CDR3: TGTGCCAGCAGCGCAGGACAGGCCTACGAGCAGTACTTC.

In its sample, this clonotype was seen a few times. The chain combines TRBV5-1 with TRBJ2-6; D is unresolved. Trimming removed 5 bases from V and 0 bases from J, with 12 bases in between. The CDR3 spans 16 residues. Germline V gives CDR1 SGHRS, CDR2 YFSETQ. Here the CDR3 reads CASSQWVSSGANVLTF. The CDR3, as DNA: TGCGCCAGCAGTCAGTGGGTTTCCTCTGGGGCCAACGTCCTGACTTTC.

This clonotype turned up a few times. The chain uses TRBV7-3 and TRBJ2-1; 11 nucleotides match TRBD2. The trim removed 5 bases at V and 0 bases at J, leaving 15 bases unmatched. This CDR3 is 20 amino acids long. Germline CDR1 is SGHTA and CDR2 is FQGTGA. In DNA form, the CDR3 reads TGTGCCAGCAGCCCCTTTTCGCTAGCGGGGGGCCCGAGCTCCTACAATGAGCAGTTCTTC. Protein: CASSPFSLAGGPSSYNEQFF.

The V call is TRBV9, the J call TRBJ2-7; a possible D gene is TRBD1 (6 bases). V was shortened by 0 bases and J by 3 bases, with 10 bases between the two germline ends. The CDR3 consists of 14 residues. Germline assignment: CDR1 SGDLS and CDR2 YYNGEE. CDR3 DNA sequence: TGTGCCAGCAGCGTAGGAGACAGGAACTACGAGCAGTACTTC. Protein product: CASSVGDRNYEQYF.

The CDR3, as DNA: TGTGCCAGCAGCCTCCTAGCGGGGGGACGGAACATTCAGTACTTC. Translating it yields CASSLLAGGRNIQYF. The chain combines TRBV2 with TRBJ2-4; 11 bases are shared with TRBD2. Germline values: CDR1 SNHLY, CDR2 FYNNEI. The CDR3 extends over 15 amino acids. V was pared by 6 bases and J by 7 bases, with 8 bases of the junction left unmatched.

Only a few counts were recorded for this clonotype. The J gene is TRBJ2-5, the V gene TRBV4-1; 8 bases agree with TRBD2. The DNA end lines up better with TRBJ2-1; the J call may be wrong. The CDR3 loop spans 16 amino acids. Germline V lookup: CDR1 MGHRA, CDR2 YSYEKL. CDR3 amino acids: CASSQGVRGGYNEQFF. The CDR3 DNA follows: TGCGCCAGCAGCCAAGGCGTTCGGGGGGGCTACAATGAGCAGTTCTTC.

The chain is built from TRBV15 and TRBJ2-1, with 7 bases that match TRBD2. This CDR3 contains 16 residues. The V and J ends lost 3 bases and 6 bases, in that order; junction bases with no gene match: 11. Germline loops: CDR1 LNHNV, CDR2 YYDKDF (reference sequence). CDR3 DNA: TGTGCCACCAGCAGGGCTAGCGGCCCTAATAGCAATGAGCAGTTCTTC. It encodes CATSRASGPNSNEQFF.

V and J are TRBV30 and TRBJ2-5; maybe TRBD1 (6 bases). Germline CDR1 reads GTSNPN; CDR2 reads SVGIG (reference sequence). V was trimmed by 8 bases and J by 5 bases, leaving 15 bases between them. The CDR3 is 12 residues long. CDR3 DNA sequence: TGTGCCCAAACACAGGGCAGGGAGACCCAGTACTTC. Protein sequence: CAQTQGRETQYF.

This clonotype was found a few times. V and J are TRBV11-2 and TRBJ2-1; TRBD1 or TRBD2 may be the D gene (5 bases each). The germline CDR1 and CDR2 sequences are SGHAT and FQNNGV. The V end was cut by 4 bases, the J end by 0 bases, with 13 bases between. The CDR3 contains 16 residues. CDR3 residues: CASSSWDRSSYNEQFF. In DNA, the CDR3 is TGTGCCAGCAGCTCCTGGGACCGTAGCTCCTACAATGAGCAGTTCTTC.

This rearrangement joins TRBV4-1 to TRBJ2-5; 9 positions match TRBD2. The CDR3 spans 19 residues. Germline CDR1 and CDR2: MGHRA and YSYEKL. V dropped 2 bases and J dropped 1; count of bases not matched to a gene: 14. The DNA for the CDR3 is TGCGCCAGCAGCCAACCCCGTGGGGCTAGCGGGGCCTCCCAAGAGACCCAGTACTTC. Its protein is CASSQPRGASGASQETQYF.

The chain recombines TRBV20-1 with TRBJ2-7, with D maybe TRBD1 (5 bases). CDR1 and CDR2 (germline): DFQATT, SNEGSKA (reference sequence). The CDR3 extends over 14 amino acids. Trimming removed 6 bases at V and 0 bases at J, with 15 bases between. Here the CDR3 DNA reads TGCAGTGCGGAAGCAGGGTCCTCCTCCTACGAGCAGTACTTC. Translating it yields CSAEAGSSSYEQYF.

Of note for this clonotype: Compared with germline, one end of the junction differs, possibly owing to a read error. The chain combines TRBV12-3 or TRBV12-4 with TRBJ2-1, with 12 bases aligning to TRBD2. The CDR3 consists of 15 residues. The CDR3 DNA is TGTGCCAGCAGTTTCCTAGCGGGGGGGTTGAATGAGCGGTTCTTC. Amino acids: CASSFLAGGLNERFF.

V and J are TRBV29-1 and TRBJ1-1; TRBD1 agrees at 7 bases. CDR3 size: 13 residues. Looked up from germline, CDR1 is SQVTM and CDR2 is ANQGSEA. V dropped 5 bases and J dropped 3; count of bases not matched to a gene: 6. The CDR3 DNA reads as TGCAGCGTTACCAGGGGGGCTTACACTGAAGCTTTCTTT. Translation: CSVTRGAYTEAFF.

Worth noting for this clonotype: One junction end disagrees with the germline gene, perhaps due to a read error. The CDR3 DNA is TGTGCCAGCAGAGAAGGGACTAGCGGGGGGGATGAGCAGTTCTTC. This encodes CASREGTSGGDEQFF. The genes are TRBV2 and TRBJ2-1; 16 bases match TRBD2. CDR3 length: 15 residues. The V gene's germline CDR1 is SNHLY and CDR2 FYNNEI.

This clonotype was observed a few times. The CDR3 sequence is CSVRQSGGYNEQFF. The CDR3 DNA reads TGCAGCGTTCGACAGTCAGGGGGCTACAATGAGCAGTTCTTC. The V call is TRBV29-1, the J call TRBJ2-1; 7 bases map to TRBD1. The trim removed 5 bases at V and 3 bases at J, leaving 7 bases unmatched. The CDR3 sequence is 14 residues long. CDR1 is SQVTM and CDR2 is ANQGSEA in the germline V gene.

In its sample, this clonotype was seen a few times. The chain is built from TRBV7-3 and TRBJ2-7; D remains ambiguous. V dropped 2 bases and J dropped 7 bases, with 15 bases sitting between them. This CDR3 spans 14 amino acids. Per germline, CDR1 SGHTA and CDR2 FQGTGA. The CDR3 here is CASSLRARLREQYF. In DNA form, the CDR3 reads TGTGCCAGCAGCTTACGGGCACGGCTGCGGGAGCAGTACTTC.

J is TRBJ2-5 and V is TRBV20-1, with 11 bases aligning to TRBD2. CDR3 length: 16 residues. The V gene end was trimmed by 1 base and the J gene end by 6 bases; junction bases not matched to a gene: 10. Germline-derived CDR1 and CDR2 are DFQATT and SNEGSKA (reference sequence). The DNA of the CDR3 is TGCAGTGCTAGAGGCGCCCTAGCGGGGGGTGGAAAGACCCAGTACTTC. Its translation: CSARGALAGGGKTQYF.